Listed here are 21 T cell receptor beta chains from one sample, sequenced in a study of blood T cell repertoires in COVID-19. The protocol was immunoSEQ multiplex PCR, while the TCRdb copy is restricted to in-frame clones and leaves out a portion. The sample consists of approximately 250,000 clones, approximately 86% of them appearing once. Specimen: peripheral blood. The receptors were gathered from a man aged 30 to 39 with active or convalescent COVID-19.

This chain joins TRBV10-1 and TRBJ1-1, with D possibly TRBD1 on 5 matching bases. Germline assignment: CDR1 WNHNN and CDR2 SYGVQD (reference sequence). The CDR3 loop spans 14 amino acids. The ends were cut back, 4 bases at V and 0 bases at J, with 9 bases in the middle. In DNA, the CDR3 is TGCGCCAGCAGTGCCGCCAGGGTGAACACTGAAGCTTTCTTT. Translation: CASSAARVNTEAFF.

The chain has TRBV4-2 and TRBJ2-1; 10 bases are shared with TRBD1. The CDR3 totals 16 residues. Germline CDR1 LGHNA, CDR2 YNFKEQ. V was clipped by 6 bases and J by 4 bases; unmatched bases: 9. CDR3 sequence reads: CASSDPGTGDYNEQFF. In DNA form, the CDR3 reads TGTGCCAGCAGTGACCCCGGGACAGGGGATTACAATGAGCAGTTCTTC.

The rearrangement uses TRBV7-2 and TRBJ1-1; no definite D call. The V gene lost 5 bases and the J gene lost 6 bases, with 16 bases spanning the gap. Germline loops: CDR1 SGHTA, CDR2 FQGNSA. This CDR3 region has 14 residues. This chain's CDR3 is CASSPPGRAAEAFF. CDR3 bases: TGTGCCAGCAGCCCACCGGGGAGGGCAGCTGAAGCTTTCTTT. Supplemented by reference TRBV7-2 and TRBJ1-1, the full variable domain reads GAGVSQSPSNKVTEKGKDVELRCDPISGHTALYWYRQSLGQGLEFLIYFQGNSAPDKSGLPSDRFSAERTGGSVSTLTIQRTQQEDSAVYLCASSPPGRAAEAFFGQGTRLTVV.

The CDR3 region has the DNA TGTGCCATTCGGACTAGCGGTGCTGGAGATACGCAGTATTTT. It yields the protein CAIRTSGAGDTQYF. This chain connects TRBV15 to TRBJ2-3; 10 nucleotides match TRBD2. The CDR3 totals 14 residues. The germline CDR1 and CDR2 sequences are LNHNV and YYDKDF (reference sequence). J lost 5 bases, V lost 10 bases, and 9 bases had no gene match.

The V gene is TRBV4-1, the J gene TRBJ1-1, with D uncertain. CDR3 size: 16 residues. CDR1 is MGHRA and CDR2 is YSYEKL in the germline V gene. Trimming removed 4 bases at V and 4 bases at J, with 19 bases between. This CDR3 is CASSRSGVGTTTEAFF. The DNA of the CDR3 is TGCGCCAGCAGCCGCAGCGGGGTCGGCACGACCACTGAAGCTTTCTTT.

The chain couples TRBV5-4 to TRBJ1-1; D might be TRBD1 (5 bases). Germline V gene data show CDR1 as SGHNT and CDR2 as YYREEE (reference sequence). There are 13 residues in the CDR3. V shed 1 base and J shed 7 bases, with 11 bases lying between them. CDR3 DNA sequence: TGTGCCAGCAGCTTGTGGGGGGAGCTTGAAGCTTTCTTT. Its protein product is CASSLWGELEAFF.

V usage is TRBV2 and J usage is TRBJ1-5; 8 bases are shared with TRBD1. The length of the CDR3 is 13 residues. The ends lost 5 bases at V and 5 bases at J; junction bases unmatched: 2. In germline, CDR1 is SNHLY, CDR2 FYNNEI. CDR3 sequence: CASSTDRDQPQHF. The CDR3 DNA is TGTGCCAGCAGTACGGACAGGGATCAGCCCCAGCATTTT.

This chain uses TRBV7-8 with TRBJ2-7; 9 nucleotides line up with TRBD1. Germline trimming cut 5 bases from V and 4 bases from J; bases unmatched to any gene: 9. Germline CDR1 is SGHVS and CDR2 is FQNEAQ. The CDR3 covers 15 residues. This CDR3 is CASSPQTGGVYEQYF. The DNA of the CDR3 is TGTGCCAGCAGCCCGCAAACAGGGGGCGTGTACGAGCAGTACTTC.

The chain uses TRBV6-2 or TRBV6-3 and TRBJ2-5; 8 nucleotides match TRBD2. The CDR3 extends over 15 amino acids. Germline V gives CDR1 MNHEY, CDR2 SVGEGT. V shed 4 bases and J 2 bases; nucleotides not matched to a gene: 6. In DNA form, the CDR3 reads TGTGCCAGCAGTTCCCTACGGGGGGGACAAGAGACCCAGTACTTC. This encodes CASSSLRGGQETQYF.

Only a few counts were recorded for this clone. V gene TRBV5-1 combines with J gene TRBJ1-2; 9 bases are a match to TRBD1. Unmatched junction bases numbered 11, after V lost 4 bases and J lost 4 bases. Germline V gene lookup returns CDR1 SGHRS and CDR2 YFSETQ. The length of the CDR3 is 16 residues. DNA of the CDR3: TGCGCCAGCAGCCCGGAACAGGGGGCGGGATCCTATGGCTACACCTTC. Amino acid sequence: CASSPEQGAGSYGYTF.

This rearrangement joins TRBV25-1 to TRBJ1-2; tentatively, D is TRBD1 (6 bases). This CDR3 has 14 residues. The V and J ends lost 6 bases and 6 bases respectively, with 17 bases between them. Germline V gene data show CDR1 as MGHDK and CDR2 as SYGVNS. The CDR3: CASRRPGESDGYTF. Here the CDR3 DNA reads TGTGCCAGCAGGCGTCCAGGGGAGAGCGATGGCTACACCTTC.

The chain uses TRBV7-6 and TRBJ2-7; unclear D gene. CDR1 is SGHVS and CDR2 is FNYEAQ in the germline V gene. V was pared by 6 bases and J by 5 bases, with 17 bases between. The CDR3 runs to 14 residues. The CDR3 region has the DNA TGTGCCAGCAGTCCTACCCAGCGAATGGACGAGCAGTACTTC. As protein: CASSPTQRMDEQYF.

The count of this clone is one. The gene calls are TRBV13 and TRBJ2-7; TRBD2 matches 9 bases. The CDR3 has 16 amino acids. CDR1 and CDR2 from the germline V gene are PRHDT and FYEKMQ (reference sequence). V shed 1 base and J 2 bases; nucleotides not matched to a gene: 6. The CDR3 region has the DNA TGTGCCAGCAGCTTAGCCCTAGCGGGGAGGACCTACGAGCAGTACTTC. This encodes CASSLALAGRTYEQYF.

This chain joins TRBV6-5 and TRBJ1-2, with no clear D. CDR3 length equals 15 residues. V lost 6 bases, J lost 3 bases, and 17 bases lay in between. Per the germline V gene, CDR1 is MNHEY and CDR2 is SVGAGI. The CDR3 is CASSIELNPYYGYTF. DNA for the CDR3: TGTGCCAGCAGCATCGAGTTGAATCCTTACTATGGCTACACCTTC.

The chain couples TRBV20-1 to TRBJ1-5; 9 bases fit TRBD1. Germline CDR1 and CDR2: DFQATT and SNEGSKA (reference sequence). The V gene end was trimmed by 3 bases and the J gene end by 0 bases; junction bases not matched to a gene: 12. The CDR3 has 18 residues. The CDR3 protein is CSASEPGQGLHSNQPQHF. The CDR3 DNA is TGCAGTGCTAGTGAACCGGGACAGGGCTTACATAGCAATCAGCCCCAGCATTTT.

The CDR3 here is CASSPHPQAGGPGEDTQYF. CDR3 sequence (DNA): TGTGCCAGCAGCCCCCACCCTCAGGCGGGGGGCCCCGGGGAAGATACGCAGTATTTT. This chain uses TRBV13 with TRBJ2-3; 8 bases fit TRBD2. The junction had 21 bases not matched to a gene; V was cut back by 5 bases and J by 5 bases. This CDR3 is built from 19 residues. Germline V gene data show CDR1 as PRHDT and CDR2 as FYEKMQ (reference sequence).

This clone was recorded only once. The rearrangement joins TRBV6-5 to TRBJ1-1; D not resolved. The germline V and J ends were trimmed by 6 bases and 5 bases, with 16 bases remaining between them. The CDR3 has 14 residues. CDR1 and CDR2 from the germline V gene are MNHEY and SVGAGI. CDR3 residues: CASSRGWLRTEAFF. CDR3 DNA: TGTGCCAGCAGCCGAGGGTGGTTGAGAACTGAAGCTTTCTTT.

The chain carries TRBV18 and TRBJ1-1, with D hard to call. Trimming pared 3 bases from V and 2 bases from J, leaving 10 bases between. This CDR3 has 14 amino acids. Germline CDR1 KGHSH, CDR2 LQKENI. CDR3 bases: TGTGCCAGCTCACCGACTAAAACCAACACTGAAGCTTTCTTT. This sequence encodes CASSPTKTNTEAFF.

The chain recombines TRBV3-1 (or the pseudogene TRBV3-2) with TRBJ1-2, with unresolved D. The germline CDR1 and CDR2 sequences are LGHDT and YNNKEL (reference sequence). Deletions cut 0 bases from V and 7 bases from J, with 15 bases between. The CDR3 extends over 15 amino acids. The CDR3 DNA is TGTGCCAGCAGCCAAGAAGGTGCCGGGTTGCGTGGCTACACCTTC. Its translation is CASSQEGAGLRGYTF.

The CDR3 nucleotides are TGCGCCAGCAGCCGGGAAGGGACAGGTTATCAGCCCCAGCATTTT. Translation gives CASSREGTGYQPQHF. The J gene is TRBJ1-5, the V gene TRBV4-1, with 8 bases matching TRBD1. This CDR3 comprises 15 residues. Germline V CDR1 and CDR2: MGHRA, YSYEKL. After removal of 4 bases from V and 5 bases from J, the junction contained 7 bases not matched to a gene.

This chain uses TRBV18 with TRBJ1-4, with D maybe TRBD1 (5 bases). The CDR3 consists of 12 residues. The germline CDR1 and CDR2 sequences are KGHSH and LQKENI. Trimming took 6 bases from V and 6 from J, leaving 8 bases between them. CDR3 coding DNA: TGTGCCAGCTCCGGGGGACATGAAAAACTGTTTTTT. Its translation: CASSGGHEKLFF.